The 16 T cell receptor beta chains presented below share a single source sample, sequenced in a study of vaccination and CD4 T cells after COVID-19. Their specific antigens are unknown. The Oncomine TCR Beta short-read assay generated sequence data from the DNA of cultured CD4+ T cells. One entry per CDR3 protein results from TCRdb running MiXCR on the PCR reads. This repertoire shows more than 15,000 distinct CDR3 sequences, around 50% found once; its top ten account for about 18%. The time point is: late sampling 161 to 241 days after vaccination in a few convalescent patients. Treatment defined: approximately 9-day PBMC culture with coronavirus spike peptide pools or control peptides (ViraFEST assay). The starting material was CD4+ T cells from blood, cultured in vitro, obtained about 7 months after SARS-CoV-2 vaccination. These receptors all come from a human donor who had recovered from COVID-19.

The chain couples TRBV6-1 to TRBJ1-5; 10 positions match TRBD1. J lost 7 bases, V lost 6 bases, and 6 bases had no gene match. CDR3 length: 14 residues. Looked up from germline, CDR1 is MNHNS and CDR2 is SASEGT. The CDR3 region is CASRRTGGHQPQHF. The CDR3 DNA reads as TGTGCCAGCAGAAGGACAGGGGGGCACCAGCCCCAGCATTTT.

This clonotype appeared a few times. V is TRBV20-1 and J is TRBJ2-7; 7 bases match TRBD2. The trim removed 0 bases at V and 5 bases at J, leaving 10 bases unmatched. CDR1 and CDR2 from the germline V gene are DFQATT and SNEGSKA (reference sequence). This CDR3 contains 15 residues. The chain's CDR3 is CSARERGLEENEQYF. The CDR3 region has the DNA TGCAGTGCTAGAGAGCGAGGACTAGAAGAAAACGAGCAGTACTTC.

This clonotype has just a few counts. The chain couples TRBV20-1 to TRBJ1-4, with D hard to call. Germline V lookup: CDR1 DFQATT, CDR2 SNEGSKA (reference sequence). The V gene lost 0 bases and the J gene lost 8 bases, with 10 bases spanning the gap. The CDR3 consists of 13 residues. The CDR3 DNA sequence: TGCAGTGCTAGAGATCAGGACCTCGAAAAACTGTTTTTT. This translates into CSARDQDLEKLFF.

This rearrangement joins TRBV20-1 to TRBJ2-7, with TRBD1 matching 11 bases. CDR1 is DFQATT, CDR2 SNEGSKA, per germline (reference sequence). V gave up 5 bases and J gave up 9 bases; unmatched junction bases: 12. The CDR3 is made up of 14 amino acids. CDR3 loop: CSAFNRDRGGGQYF. The CDR3 nucleotides are TGCAGTGCTTTCAACCGGGACAGGGGGGGAGGGCAGTACTTC.

Points on this clonotype: The conserved phenylalanine or tryptophan is not found at the CDR3 terminus, so this likely reflects a read error. The chain recombines TRBV15 with TRBJ2-1, with 8 positions matching TRBD2. The V gene's germline CDR1 is LNHNV and CDR2 YYDKDF (reference sequence). V was pared by 1 base and J by 8 bases, with 7 bases of the junction left unmatched. This CDR3 spans 15 amino acids. CDR3 loop: CATSRGASGLDEQFL. In DNA, the CDR3 is TGTGCCACCAGCAGAGGGGCTAGCGGGCTTGATGAGCAGTTCCTC.

The rearrangement links TRBV20-1 to TRBJ2-3; TRBD2 is a possible D gene (6 bases). This CDR3 is 14 amino acids long. Trimming left V 5 bases short and J 2 bases short, with 14 bases between. Per the germline V gene, CDR1 is DFQATT and CDR2 is SNEGSKA (reference sequence). This CDR3 is CSADGTGNTDTQYF. The DNA of the CDR3 is TGCAGTGCTGATGGGACTGGGAACACAGATACGCAGTATTTT.

V gene TRBV4-3 combines with J gene TRBJ2-6, with D perhaps being TRBD1 or TRBD2 (5 bases each). Germline values: CDR1 LGHNA, CDR2 YSLEER. This CDR3 region has 15 residues. The V end was cut by 5 bases, the J end by 4 bases, with 12 bases between. CDR3 loop: CASSNGGSGANVLTF. The CDR3 DNA follows: TGCGCCAGCAGCAATGGGGGATCAGGGGCCAACGTCCTGACTTTC.

This clonotype was counted a few times. The chain links TRBV10-3 to TRBJ1-1, with no clear D. Trimming stripped 6 bases from V and 8 bases from J, with 10 bases between. Germline CDR1 reads ENHRY; CDR2 reads SYGVKD. The CDR3 spans 11 residues. The DNA for the CDR3 is TGTGCCATCAGCCCGGGCGAGGAAGCTTTCTTT. As protein: CAISPGEEAFF.

This clonotype was picked up a small number of times. The junction differs from germline at one of its ends, possibly a read error. The rearrangement links TRBV7-7 to TRBJ2-5; D gene ambiguous. Germline CDR1 reads SSHAT; CDR2 reads FNYEAQ (reference sequence). The CDR3 is 12 residues long. CDR3 sequence: CASSRVGETQYF. CDR3 DNA: TGTGCTAGCAGCAGAGTCGGGGAGACCCAGTACTTC.

This clonotype has a handful of counts. This chain uses TRBV18 with TRBJ2-5; D is uncertain. V was trimmed by 5 bases and J by 0 bases, leaving 4 bases between them. CDR1 is KGHSH and CDR2 is LQKENI in the germline V gene. The CDR3 covers 12 residues. The CDR3 region is CASSSNQETQYF. Written as DNA, the CDR3 is TGTGCCAGCTCATCAAACCAAGAGACCCAGTACTTC.

This clonotype was counted only a few times. This sequence joins TRBV25-1 and TRBJ2-5; TRBD2 agrees at 8 bases. Germline-derived CDR1 and CDR2 are MGHDK and SYGVNS. V lost 4 bases and J lost 0; bases outside the gene matches: 7. This CDR3 has 16 amino acids. CDR3 DNA sequence: TGTGCCAGCAGTGGGGGTTTAGCGGGGAACCAAGAGACCCAGTACTTC. This gives the protein CASSGGLAGNQETQYF. The full variable domain, completed using reference TRBV25-1 and TRBJ2-5, is EADIYQTPRYLVIGTGKKITLECSQTMGHDKMYWYQQDPGMELHLIHYSYGVNSTEKGDLSSESTVSRIRTEHFPLTLESARPSHTSQYLCASSGGLAGNQETQYFGPGTRLLVL.

The chain combines TRBV7-9 with TRBJ1-1; 7 bases align to TRBD1. V trimming: 5 bases; J trimming: 3 bases; junction bases outside the gene matches: 3. This CDR3 spans 13 amino acids. Germline V CDR1 and CDR2: SEHNR, FQNEAQ (reference sequence). The CDR3 spells CASSAQGDTEAFF. DNA for the CDR3: TGTGCCAGCAGCGCTCAGGGGGACACTGAAGCTTTCTTT.

This chain connects TRBV5-8 to TRBJ2-5; TRBD2 is a possible D gene (5 bases). CDR1 SGHTS and CDR2 YDEGEE come from the germline V gene. This CDR3 is built from 10 residues. Trimming removed 7 bases at V and 10 bases at J, with 11 bases between. The CDR3 loop is CASRWGDQYF. The CDR3, as DNA: TGTGCCAGCCGCTGGGGAGACCAGTACTTC.

The gene calls are TRBV7-8 and TRBJ2-3, with 7 bases identical to TRBD2. Germline CDR1 SGHVS, CDR2 FQNEAQ. After removal of 2 bases from V and 0 bases from J, the junction contained 11 bases not matched to a gene. The CDR3 loop spans 18 amino acids. The CDR3 coding sequence is TGTGCCAGCAGCTTACGACGGAAGAGGGAGGGTAGCACAGATACGCAGTATTTT. It specifies CASSLRRKREGSTDTQYF.

The CDR3 sequence: CATSDPRQGETGELFF. The CDR3 DNA is TGTGCCACCAGTGACCCCAGACAGGGTGAAACCGGGGAGCTGTTTTTT. The chain is built from TRBV24-1 and TRBJ2-2, with 7 bases that match TRBD1. The germline V gene encodes CDR1 KGHDR and CDR2 SFDVKD. The ends lost 4 bases at V and 5 bases at J; junction bases unmatched: 9. This CDR3 has 16 amino acids.

The chain carries TRBV7-2 and TRBJ2-2; 13 bases are shared with TRBD2. The CDR3 covers 16 residues. Germline lookup yields CDR1 SGHTA and CDR2 FQGNSA. The V segment lost 1 base and the J segment 7 bases; nucleotides outside the gene matches: 3. The chain's CDR3 is CASSLERTSGGGELFF. The CDR3 DNA reads as TGTGCCAGCAGCTTAGAAAGGACTAGCGGGGGCGGGGAGCTGTTTTTT.